This TCR beta chain came from a study of blood T cell repertoires in COVID-19. About the study: Donors in the United States, Italy and Spain gave samples during acute or convalescent COVID-19. The analysed material was cDNA or gDNA that came from T cells, B-cell-depleted T cells, or PBMCs.

Study processing details: Reference gene primers were amplified, and this amplification served to estimate nucleated cell counts. The table came from immunoSEQ multiplex PCR; TCRdb's copy has only in-frame clones and leaves some out. That table supplies the V and J calls and clone size; D and trimming were determined from the DNA. The data contain around 440,000 clones, about 87% of them singletons. V dropped 4 bases and J dropped 5; count of bases not matched to a gene: 8. The germline V gene encodes CDR1 SGHRS and CDR2 YFSETQ. The CDR3 has 15 residues. Seattle researchers signed up patients amid active infection and tracked them longitudinally.

Sequencing input: peripheral blood. The clonotype comes from a woman aged 45-65 years with COVID-19, enrolled during active disease. The V call is TRBV5-1, the J call TRBJ1-5, with 8 bases identical to TRBD1. The CDR3 here is CASSQRTGRDQPQHF. The CDR3 DNA reads as TGCGCCAGCAGCCAAAGGACAGGGCGCGATCAGCCCCAGCATTTT.